Listed below are T cell receptor beta chains from one sample, sequenced in a study of cytomegalovirus exposure and HLA in healthy donors. Profiling relied on immunoSEQ multiplex PCR, and the TCRdb table lists in-frame clones only, not all of them. The table has 100,000 or so clones, roughly three fifths seen once. Sequences were obtained from PBMCs. The source of these receptors is a human donor in good health. CDR3s include the opening cysteine and the closing phenylalanine or tryptophan.

j_gene,v_gene,CDR3aa
TRBJ2-7,TRBV4-2,CASSQDQASGRPLRDEQYF
TRBJ2-1,TRBV27,CASSLDFNEQFF
TRBJ2-1,TRBV7-9,CASSLMGLAEKIEQFF
TRBJ2-2,TRBV6-6,CASSRGGSNTGELFF
TRBJ2-7,TRBV6-1,CASSGTGGYEQYF
TRBJ1-1,TRBV6-1,CASSDTENTEAFF
TRBJ2-1,TRBV9,CASSVGEAGGGPNNEQFF
TRBJ2-3,TRBV10-3,CAISDLEQGTDTQYF
TRBJ1-1,TRBV9,CASSSAGSGNTEAFF
TRBJ2-7,TRBV7-6,CASSLGQGDEQYF
TRBJ2-1,TRBV11-2,CASRLTSGRASLEEQFF
TRBJ2-3,TRBV19,CASSTQAGGADTQYF
TRBJ2-1,TRBV7-8,CASSLRQGKNEQFF
TRBJ1-1,TRBV13,CASSYGDRRNTEAFF
TRBJ1-5,TRBV5-4,CASSLLRQVDQPQHF
TRBJ1-1,TRBV11-2,CASSLDGGLTEAFF
TRBJ2-7,TRBV11-2,CASSLLTYEQYF
TRBJ1-1,TRBV10-3,CAIREQGSNTEAFF
TRBJ1-2,TRBV5-1,CASSQLKDRDGYTF
TRBJ2-5,TRBV14,CASSQDGGADPQETQYF
TRBJ2-2,TRBV5-1,CASSLAGGSLGTGELFF
TRBJ2-1,TRBV5-1,CASSPGLKIYNGQFF
TRBJ1-5,TRBV19,CASSRQGTNQPQHF
TRBJ2-7,TRBV6-4,CASSAELGSYYEQYF
TRBJ1-5,TRBV18,CASSPLQVDQPQHF
TRBJ2-6,TRBV5-1,CASSLSQASAGANVLTF
TRBJ1-3,TRBV25-1,CASSESTGDSGNTIYF
TRBJ2-7,TRBV5-4,CASSASGGYEQYF
TRBJ2-7,TRBV2,CASTPRVGGAYEQYF
TRBJ2-3,TRBV27,CASRVSTRVPDTQYF
TRBJ2-2,TRBV2,CARQGMNTGELFF
TRBJ2-2,TRBV27,CASSSGGEGTGELFF